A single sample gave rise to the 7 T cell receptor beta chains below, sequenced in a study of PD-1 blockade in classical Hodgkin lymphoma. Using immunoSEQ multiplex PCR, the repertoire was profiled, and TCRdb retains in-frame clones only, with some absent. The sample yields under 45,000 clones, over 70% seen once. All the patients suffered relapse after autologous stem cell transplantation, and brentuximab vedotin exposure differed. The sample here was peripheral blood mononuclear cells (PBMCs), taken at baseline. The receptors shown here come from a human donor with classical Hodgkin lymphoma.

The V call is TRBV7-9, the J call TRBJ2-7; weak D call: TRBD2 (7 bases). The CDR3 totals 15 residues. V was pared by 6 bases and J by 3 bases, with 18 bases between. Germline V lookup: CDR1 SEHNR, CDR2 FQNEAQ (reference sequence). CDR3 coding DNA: TGTGCCAGCAGTGGGGGGGCGATGGGACTCTACGAGCAGTACTTC. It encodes CASSGGAMGLYEQYF. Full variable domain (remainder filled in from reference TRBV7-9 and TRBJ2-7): DTGVSQNPRHKITKRGQNVTFRCDPISEHNRLYWYRQTLGQGPEFLTYFQNEAQLEKSRLLSDRFSAERPKGSFSTLEIQRTEQGDSAMYLCASSGGAMGLYEQYFGPGTRLTVT.

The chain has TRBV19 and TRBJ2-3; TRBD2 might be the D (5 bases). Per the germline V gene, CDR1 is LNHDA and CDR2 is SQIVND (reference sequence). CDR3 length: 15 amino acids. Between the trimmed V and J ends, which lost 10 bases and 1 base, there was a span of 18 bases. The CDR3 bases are TGTGCCATCGCCCCCGGGATCACCGGCACAGATACGCAGTATTTT. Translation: CAIAPGITGTDTQYF.

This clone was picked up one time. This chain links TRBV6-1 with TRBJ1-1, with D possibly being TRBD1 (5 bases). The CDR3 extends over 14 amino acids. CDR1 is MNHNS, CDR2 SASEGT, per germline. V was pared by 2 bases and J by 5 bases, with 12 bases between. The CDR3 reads CASSEMGLTTEAFF. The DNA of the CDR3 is TGTGCCAGCAGTGAAATGGGACTGACTACTGAAGCTTTCTTT.

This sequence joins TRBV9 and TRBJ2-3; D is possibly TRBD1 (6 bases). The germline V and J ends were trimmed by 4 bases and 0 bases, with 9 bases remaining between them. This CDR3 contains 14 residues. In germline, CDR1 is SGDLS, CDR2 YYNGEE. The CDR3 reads CASSSQGSTDTQYF. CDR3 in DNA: TGTGCCAGCAGCTCCCAGGGGAGCACAGATACGCAGTATTTT.

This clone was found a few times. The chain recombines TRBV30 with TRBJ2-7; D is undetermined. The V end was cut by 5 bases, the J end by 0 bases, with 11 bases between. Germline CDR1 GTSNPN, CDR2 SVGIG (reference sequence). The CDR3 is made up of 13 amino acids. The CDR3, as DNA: TGTGCCTGGCAGACACCCAACTCCTACGAGCAGTACTTC. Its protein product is CAWQTPNSYEQYF. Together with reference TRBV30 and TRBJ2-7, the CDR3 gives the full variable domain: SQTIHQWPATLVQPVGSPLSLECTVEGTSNPNLYWYRQAAGRGLQLLFYSVGIGQISSEVPQNLSASRPQDRQFILSSKKLLLSDSGFYLCAWQTPNSYEQYFGPGTRLTVT.

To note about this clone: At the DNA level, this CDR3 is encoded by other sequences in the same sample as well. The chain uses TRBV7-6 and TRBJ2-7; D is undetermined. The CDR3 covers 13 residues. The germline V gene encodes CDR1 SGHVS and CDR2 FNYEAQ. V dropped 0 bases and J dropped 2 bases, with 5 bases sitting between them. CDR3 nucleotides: TGTGCCAGCAGCTTAGCGCCGACCTACGAGCAGTACTTC. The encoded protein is CASSLAPTYEQYF. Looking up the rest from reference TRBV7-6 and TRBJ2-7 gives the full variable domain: GAGVSQSPRYKVTKRGQDVALRCDPISGHVSLYWYRQALGQGPEFLTYFNYEAQQDKSGLPNDRFSAERPEGSISTLTIQRTEQRDSAMYRCASSLAPTYEQYFGPGTRLTVT.

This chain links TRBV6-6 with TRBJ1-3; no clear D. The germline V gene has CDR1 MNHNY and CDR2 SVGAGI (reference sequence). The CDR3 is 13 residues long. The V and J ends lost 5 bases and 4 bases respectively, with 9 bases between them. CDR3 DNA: TGTGCCAGCAGTGGTCCGCGAGGAAACACCATATATTTT. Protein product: CASSGPRGNTIYF.